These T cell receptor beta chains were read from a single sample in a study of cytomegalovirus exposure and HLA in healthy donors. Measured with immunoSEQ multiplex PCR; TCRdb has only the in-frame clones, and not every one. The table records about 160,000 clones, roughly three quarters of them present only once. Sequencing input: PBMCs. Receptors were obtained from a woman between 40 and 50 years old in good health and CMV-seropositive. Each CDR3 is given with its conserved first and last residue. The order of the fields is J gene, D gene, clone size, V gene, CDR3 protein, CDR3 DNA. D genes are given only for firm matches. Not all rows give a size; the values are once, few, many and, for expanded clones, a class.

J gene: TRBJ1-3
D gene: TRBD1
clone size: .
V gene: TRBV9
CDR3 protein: CASSVGTGAGNTIYF
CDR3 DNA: TGTGCCAGCAGCGTAGGAACAGGGGCTGGAAACACCATATATTTT

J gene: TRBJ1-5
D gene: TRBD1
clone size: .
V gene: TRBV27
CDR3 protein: CASSFKGQERNQPQHF
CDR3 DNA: TGTGCCAGCAGTTTTAAAGGACAGGAGAGAAATCAGCCCCAGCATTTT

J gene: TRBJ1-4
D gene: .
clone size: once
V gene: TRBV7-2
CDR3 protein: CASSPGEKLFF
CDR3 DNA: TGTGCCAGCAGCCCAGGTGAAAAACTGTTTTTT

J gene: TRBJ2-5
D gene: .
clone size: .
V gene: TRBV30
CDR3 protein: CAWSGAVGETQYF
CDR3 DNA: TGTGCCTGGAGTGGGGCCGTTGGGGAGACCCAGTACTTC

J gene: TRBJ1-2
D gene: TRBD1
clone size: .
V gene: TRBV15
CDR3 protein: CATHPDRGQDGYTF
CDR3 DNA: TGTGCCACCCATCCGGACAGGGGGCAAGATGGCTACACCTTC

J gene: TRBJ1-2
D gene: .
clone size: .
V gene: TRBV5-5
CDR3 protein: CASSLTSGYGYTF
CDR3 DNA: TGTGCCAGCAGCTTAACATCGGGCTATGGCTACACCTTC

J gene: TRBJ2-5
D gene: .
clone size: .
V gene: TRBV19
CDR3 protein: CASSMFGGLQETQYF
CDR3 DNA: TGTGCCAGTAGTATGTTTGGAGGACTACAAGAGACCCAGTACTTC

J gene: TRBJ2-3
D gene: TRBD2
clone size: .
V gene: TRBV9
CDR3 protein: CASSVAPAGHGDTQYF
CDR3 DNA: TGTGCCAGCAGCGTAGCCCCAGCGGGGCATGGAGATACGCAGTATTTT

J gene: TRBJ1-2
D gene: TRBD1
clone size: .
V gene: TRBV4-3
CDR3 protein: CASSQGQGANYGYTF
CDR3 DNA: TGCGCCAGCAGCCAGGGACAGGGGGCTAACTATGGCTACACCTTC

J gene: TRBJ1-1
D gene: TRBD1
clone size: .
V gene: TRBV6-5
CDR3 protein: CASSFQGAGTEAFF
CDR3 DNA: TGTGCCAGCAGTTTCCAGGGGGCGGGTACTGAAGCTTTCTTT

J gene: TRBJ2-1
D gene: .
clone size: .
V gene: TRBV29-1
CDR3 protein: CSVVPPRGNIDNEQFF
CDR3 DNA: TGCAGCGTCGTCCCCCCCCGGGGAAACATAGACAATGAGCAGTTCTTC

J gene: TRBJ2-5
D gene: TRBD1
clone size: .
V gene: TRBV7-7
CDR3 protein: CASSFGTGVQETQYF
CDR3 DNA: TGTGCCAGCAGCTTCGGGACAGGAGTCCAAGAGACCCAGTACTTC

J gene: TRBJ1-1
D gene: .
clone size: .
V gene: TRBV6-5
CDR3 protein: CASSYGQGTEAFF
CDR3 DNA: TGTGCCAGCAGTTACGGGCAAGGCACTGAAGCTTTCTTT

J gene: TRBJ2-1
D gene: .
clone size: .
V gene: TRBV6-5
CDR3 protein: CASSYSLPGDEQFF
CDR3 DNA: TGTGCCAGCAGTTACTCACTTCCGGGGGATGAGCAGTTCTTC

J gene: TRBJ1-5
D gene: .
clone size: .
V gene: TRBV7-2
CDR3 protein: CASSLEVHQPQHF
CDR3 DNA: TGTGCCAGCAGCTTGGAGGTCCATCAGCCCCAGCATTTT

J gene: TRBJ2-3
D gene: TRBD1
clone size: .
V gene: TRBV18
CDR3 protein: CASSPGRQGVSVGTDTQYF
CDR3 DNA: TGTGCCAGCTCTCCAGGTAGACAGGGTGTGAGCGTGGGGACAGATACGCAGTATTTT

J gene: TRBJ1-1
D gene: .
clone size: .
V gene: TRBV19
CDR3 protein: CASSINLRVGVNTEAFF
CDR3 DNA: TGTGCCAGTAGTATTAATCTTCGGGTAGGGGTGAACACTGAAGCTTTCTTT

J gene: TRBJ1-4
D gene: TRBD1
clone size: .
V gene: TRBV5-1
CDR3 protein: CASSLTGADYEKLFF
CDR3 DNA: TGCGCCAGCAGCTTGACAGGGGCGGATTATGAAAAACTGTTTTTT

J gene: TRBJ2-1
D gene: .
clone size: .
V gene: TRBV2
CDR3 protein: CASSRQVPYNEQFF
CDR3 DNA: TGTGCCAGCAGCCGACAGGTACCCTACAATGAGCAGTTCTTC

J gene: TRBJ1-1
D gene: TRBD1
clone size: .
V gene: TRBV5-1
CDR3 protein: CASSLTGATEAFF
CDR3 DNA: TGCGCCAGCAGCTTGACAGGGGCCACTGAAGCTTTCTTT

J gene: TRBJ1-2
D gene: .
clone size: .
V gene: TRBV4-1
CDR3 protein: CASSQLTGTYGYTF
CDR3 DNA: TGCGCCAGCAGCCAGCTGACGGGAACCTATGGCTACACCTTC

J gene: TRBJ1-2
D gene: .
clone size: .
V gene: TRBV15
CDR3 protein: CATSRVSGFDGYTF
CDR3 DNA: TGTGCCACCAGCAGAGTTTCCGGGTTCGATGGCTACACCTTC

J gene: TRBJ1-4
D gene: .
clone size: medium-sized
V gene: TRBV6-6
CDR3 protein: CASSITSGGEKLFF
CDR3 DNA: TGTGCCAGCAGTATCACCAGTGGCGGTGAAAAACTGTTTTTT

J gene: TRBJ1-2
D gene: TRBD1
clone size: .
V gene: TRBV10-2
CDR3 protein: CASSADRVYGYTF
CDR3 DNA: TGCGCCAGCAGCGCCGACAGGGTTTACGGCTACACCTTC

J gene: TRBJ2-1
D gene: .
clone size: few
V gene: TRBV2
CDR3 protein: CASTPGGYNEQFF
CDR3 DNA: TGTGCCAGCACCCCTGGAGGATACAATGAGCAGTTCTTC

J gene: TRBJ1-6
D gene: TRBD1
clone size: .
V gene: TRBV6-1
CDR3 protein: CASTQGGGSPLHF
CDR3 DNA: TGTGCCAGCACGCAGGGGGGAGGTTCACCCCTCCACTTT

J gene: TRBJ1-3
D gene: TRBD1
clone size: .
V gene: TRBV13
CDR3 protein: CASSSQSRDRISGNTIYF
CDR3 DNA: TGTGCCAGCAGCTCCCAGTCCCGGGACAGAATCTCTGGAAACACCATATATTTT

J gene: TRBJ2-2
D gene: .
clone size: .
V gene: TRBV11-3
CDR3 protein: CASSQTRGAVTGELFF
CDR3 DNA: TGTGCCAGCAGCCAAACCCGGGGGGCGGTTACCGGGGAGCTGTTTTTT

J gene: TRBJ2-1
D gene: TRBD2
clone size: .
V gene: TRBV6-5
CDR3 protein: CASRASGGSGNEQFF
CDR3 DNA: TGTGCCAGCAGAGCTAGCGGGGGTTCGGGCAATGAGCAGTTCTTC

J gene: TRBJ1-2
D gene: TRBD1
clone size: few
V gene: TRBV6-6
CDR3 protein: CAIGQGDNYGYTF
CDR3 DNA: TGTGCCATCGGACAGGGGGACAACTATGGCTACACCTTC

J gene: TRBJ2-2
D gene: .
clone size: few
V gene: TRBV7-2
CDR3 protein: CASSLNGGTGELFF
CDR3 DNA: TGTGCCAGCAGCTTGAACGGGGGCACCGGGGAGCTGTTTTTT

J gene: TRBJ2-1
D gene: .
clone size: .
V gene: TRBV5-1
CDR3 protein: CASSLDSYNEQFF
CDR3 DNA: TGCGCCAGCAGCTTGGACAGTTACAATGAGCAGTTCTTC

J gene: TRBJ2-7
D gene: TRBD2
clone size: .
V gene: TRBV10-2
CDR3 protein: CASKLTSGGYEQYF
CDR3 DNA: TGCGCCAGCAAATTGACTAGCGGGGGGTACGAGCAGTACTTC

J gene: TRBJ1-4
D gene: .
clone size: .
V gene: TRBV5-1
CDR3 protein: CASSLDGLSNEKLFF
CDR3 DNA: TGCGCCAGCAGCTTGGACGGACTCTCTAATGAAAAACTGTTTTTT

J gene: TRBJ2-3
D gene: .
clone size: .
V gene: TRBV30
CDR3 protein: CASQRARAADTQYF
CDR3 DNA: TGTGCCTCTCAACGAGCGAGGGCTGCAGATACGCAGTATTTT

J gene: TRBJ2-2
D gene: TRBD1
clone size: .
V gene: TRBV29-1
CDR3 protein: CSVDRTGGNTGELFF
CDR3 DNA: TGCAGCGTTGACCGGACAGGGGGGAACACCGGGGAGCTGTTTTTT

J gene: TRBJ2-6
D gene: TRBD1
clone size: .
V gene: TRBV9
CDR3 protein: CASSPTGAGANVLTF
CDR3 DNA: TGTGCCAGCAGTCCAACAGGGGCTGGGGCCAACGTCCTGACTTTC

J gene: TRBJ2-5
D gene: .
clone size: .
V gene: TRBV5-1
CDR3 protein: CASTLSASALQETQYF
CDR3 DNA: TGCGCCAGCACCTTGTCGGCTAGCGCCTTACAAGAGACCCAGTACTTC

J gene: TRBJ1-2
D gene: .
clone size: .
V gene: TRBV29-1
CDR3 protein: CSVDTSQTYGYTF
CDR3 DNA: TGCAGCGTTGATACCTCACAGACCTATGGCTACACCTTC

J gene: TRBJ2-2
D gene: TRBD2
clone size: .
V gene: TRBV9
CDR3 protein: CASSDGLAGGIGELFF
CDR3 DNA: TGTGCCAGCAGCGACGGACTAGCGGGGGGTATCGGGGAGCTGTTTTTT

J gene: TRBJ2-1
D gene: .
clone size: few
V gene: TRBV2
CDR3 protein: CASSVQSSYNEQFF
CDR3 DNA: TGTGCCAGCAGTGTACAGAGCTCCTACAATGAGCAGTTCTTC

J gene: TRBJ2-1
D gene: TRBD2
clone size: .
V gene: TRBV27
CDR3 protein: CASSKTSGVSNEQFF
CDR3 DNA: TGTGCCAGCAGTAAGACTAGCGGGGTAAGCAATGAGCAGTTCTTC

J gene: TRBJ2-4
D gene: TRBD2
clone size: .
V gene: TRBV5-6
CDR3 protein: CASSSGLAGVGSQYF
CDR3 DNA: TGTGCCAGCAGCTCCGGACTAGCGGGTGTGGGCAGTCAGTACTTC

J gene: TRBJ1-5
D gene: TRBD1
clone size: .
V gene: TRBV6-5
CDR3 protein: CASSTGGRQPQHF
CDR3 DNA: TGTGCCAGCAGCACAGGGGGGCGGCAGCCCCAGCATTTT

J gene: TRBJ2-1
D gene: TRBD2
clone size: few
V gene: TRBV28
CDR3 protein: CASSFGGMPNEQFF
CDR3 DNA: TGTGCCAGCAGTTTCGGGGGGATGCCTAATGAGCAGTTCTTC

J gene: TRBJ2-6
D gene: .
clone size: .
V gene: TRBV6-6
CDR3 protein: CASRPQGLRDVLTF
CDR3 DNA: TGTGCCAGCAGGCCCCAGGGGCTCAGGGACGTCCTGACTTTC

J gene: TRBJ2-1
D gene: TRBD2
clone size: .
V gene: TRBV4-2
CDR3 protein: CASSLGTGLAGGGNEQFF
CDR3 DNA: TGTGCCAGCAGCCTCGGGACGGGCCTAGCGGGGGGGGGCAATGAGCAGTTCTTC

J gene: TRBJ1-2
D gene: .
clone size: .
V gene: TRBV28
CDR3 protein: CASSFVLSGYGYTF
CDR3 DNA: TGTGCCAGCAGTTTTGTACTCTCAGGCTATGGCTACACCTTC

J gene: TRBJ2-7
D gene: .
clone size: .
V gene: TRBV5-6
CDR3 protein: CASSFSIREPYEQYF
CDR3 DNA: TGTGCCAGCAGCTTTTCCATCCGGGAACCCTACGAGCAGTACTTC

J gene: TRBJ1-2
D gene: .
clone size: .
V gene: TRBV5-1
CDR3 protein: CASSLEPGHYGYTF
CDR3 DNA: TGCGCCAGCAGCTTGGAGCCCGGTCACTATGGCTACACCTTC

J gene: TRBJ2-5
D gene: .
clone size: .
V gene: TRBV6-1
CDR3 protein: CASTSSETQYF
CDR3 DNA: TGTGCCAGCACGAGTTCAGAGACCCAGTACTTC

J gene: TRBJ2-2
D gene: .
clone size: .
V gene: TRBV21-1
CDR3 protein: CAISTGELFF
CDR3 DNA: TGTGCCATATCTACCGGGGAGCTGTTTTTT

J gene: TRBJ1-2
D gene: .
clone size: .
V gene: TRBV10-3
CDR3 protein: CATVDTATNYGYTF
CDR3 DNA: TGTGCCACCGTAGACACCGCAACTAACTATGGCTACACCTTC

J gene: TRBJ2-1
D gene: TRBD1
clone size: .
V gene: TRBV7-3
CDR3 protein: CASSPYGGQGYEQFF
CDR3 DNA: TGTGCCAGCAGCCCTTATGGGGGACAGGGGTATGAGCAGTTCTTC